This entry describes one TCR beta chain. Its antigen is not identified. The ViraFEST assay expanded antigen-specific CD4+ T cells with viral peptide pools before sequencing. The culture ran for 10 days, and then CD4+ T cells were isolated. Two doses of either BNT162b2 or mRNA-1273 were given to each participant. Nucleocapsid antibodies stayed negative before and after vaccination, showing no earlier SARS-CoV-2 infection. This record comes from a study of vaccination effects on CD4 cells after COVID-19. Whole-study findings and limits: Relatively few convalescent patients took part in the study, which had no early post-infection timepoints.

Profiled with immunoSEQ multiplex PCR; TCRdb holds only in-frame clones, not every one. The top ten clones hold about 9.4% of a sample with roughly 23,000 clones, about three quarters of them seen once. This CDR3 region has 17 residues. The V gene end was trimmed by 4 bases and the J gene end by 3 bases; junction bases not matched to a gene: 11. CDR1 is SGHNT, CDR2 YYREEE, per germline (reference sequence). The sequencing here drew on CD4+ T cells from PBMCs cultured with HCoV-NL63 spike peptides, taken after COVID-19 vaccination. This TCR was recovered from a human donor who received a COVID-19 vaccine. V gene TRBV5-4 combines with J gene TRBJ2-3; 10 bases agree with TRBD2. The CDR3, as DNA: TGTGCCAGCAGCCTGGGGGGAGCGGGAGGGCGAACAGATACGCAGTATTTT. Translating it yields CASSLGGAGGRTDTQYF.